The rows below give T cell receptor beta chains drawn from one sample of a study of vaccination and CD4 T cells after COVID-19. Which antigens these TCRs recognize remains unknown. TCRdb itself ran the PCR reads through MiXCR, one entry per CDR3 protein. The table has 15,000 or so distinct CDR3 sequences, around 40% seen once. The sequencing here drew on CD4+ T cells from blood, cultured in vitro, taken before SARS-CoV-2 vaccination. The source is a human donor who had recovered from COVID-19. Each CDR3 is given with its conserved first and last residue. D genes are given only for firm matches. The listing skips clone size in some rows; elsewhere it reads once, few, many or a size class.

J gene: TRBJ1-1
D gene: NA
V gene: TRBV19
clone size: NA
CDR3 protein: CATRFRVNTEAFF
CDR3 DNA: TGTGCCACCCGATTTAGAGTGAACACTGAAGCTTTCTTT

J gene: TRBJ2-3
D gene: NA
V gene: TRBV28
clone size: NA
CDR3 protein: CASMSGIRGTQYF
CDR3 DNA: TGTGCCAGCATGTCGGGGATTAGGGGTACGCAGTATTTT

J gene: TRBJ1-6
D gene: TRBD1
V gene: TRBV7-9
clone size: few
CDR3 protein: CASSLLSTGANSPLHF
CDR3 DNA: TGTGCCAGCAGCTTGTTATCGACAGGGGCGAATTCACCCCTCCACTTT

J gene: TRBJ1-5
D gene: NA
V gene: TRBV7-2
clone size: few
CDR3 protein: CASSLISTGGQPQHF
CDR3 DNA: TGTGCCAGCAGCTTAATTTCAACGGGAGGTCAGCCCCAGCATTTT

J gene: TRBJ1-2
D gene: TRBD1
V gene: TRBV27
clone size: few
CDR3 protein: CASSSQGRGQDGYTF
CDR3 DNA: TGTGCCAGCAGTTCCCAAGGCAGGGGGCAAGATGGCTACACCTTC

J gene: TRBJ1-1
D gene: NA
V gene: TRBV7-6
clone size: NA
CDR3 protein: CASSLVGAGDTEAFF
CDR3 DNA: TGTGCCAGCAGCTTAGTAGGGGCAGGAGACACTGAAGCTTTCTTT

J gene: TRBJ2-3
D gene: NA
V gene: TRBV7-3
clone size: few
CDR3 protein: CASSLTGPTDTQYF
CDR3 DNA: TGTGCCAGCAGCTTAACGGGGCCCACAGATACGCAGTATTTT

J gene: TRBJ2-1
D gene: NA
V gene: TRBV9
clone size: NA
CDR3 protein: CASSVGTLGANEQFF
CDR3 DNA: TGTGCCAGCAGCGTCGGGACCCTTGGAGCGAATGAGCAGTTCTTC

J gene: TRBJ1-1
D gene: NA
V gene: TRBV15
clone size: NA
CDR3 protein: CATSRAQNTEAFF
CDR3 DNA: TGTGCCACCAGCAGAGCTCAGAACACTGAAGCTTTCTTT

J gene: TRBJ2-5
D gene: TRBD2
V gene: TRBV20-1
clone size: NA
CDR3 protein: CSARALSGLAGVYTQYF
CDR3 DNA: TGCAGTGCTAGAGCTCTCTCTGGGCTAGCGGGAGTATATACCCAGTACTTC

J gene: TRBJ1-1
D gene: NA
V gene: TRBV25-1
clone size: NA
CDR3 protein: CASTGTMNTEAFF
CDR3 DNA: TGTGCCAGCACCGGGACAATGAACACTGAAGCTTTCTTT

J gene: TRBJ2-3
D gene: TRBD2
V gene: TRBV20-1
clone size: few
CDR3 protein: CSADPSGRRTDTQYF
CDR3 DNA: TGCAGTGCTGATCCTAGCGGGAGGAGAACAGATACGCAGTATTTT

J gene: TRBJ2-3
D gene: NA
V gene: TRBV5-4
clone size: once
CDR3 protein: CASSLVRDGDTQYF
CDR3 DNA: TGTGCCAGCAGCTTGGTTCGGGATGGAGATACGCAGTATTTT

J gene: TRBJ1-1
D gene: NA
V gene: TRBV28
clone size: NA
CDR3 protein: CASRRGEAFF
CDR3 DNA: TGTGCCAGCCGCCGGGGTGAAGCTTTCTTT

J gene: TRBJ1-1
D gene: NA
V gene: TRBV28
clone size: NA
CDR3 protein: CASTPRVNTEAFF
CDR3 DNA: TGTGCCAGCACCCCCCGGGTGAACACTGAAGCTTTCTTT

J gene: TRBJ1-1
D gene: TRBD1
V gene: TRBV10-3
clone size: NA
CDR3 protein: CAIRPGTGMNTEAFF
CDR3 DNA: TGTGCCATCAGACCCGGGACAGGCATGAACACTGAAGCTTTCTTT

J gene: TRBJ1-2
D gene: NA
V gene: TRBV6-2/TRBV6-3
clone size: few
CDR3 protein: CASSRLQGRNDGYTF
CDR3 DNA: TGTGCCAGCAGTAGACTACAGGGAAGGAACGATGGCTACACCTTC

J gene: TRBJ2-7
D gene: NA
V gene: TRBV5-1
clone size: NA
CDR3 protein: CASSLFTGPDERYF
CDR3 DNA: TGCGCCAGCAGCTTGTTTACAGGTCCCGACGAGCGGTACTTC

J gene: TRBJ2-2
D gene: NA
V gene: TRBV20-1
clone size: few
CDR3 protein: CSARWGGGGLTGELFF
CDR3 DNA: TGCAGTGCTAGATGGGGCGGCGGGGGCCTAACCGGGGAGCTGTTTTTT

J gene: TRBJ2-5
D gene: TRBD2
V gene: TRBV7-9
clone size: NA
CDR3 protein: CASSLSLAEYQETQYF
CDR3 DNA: TGTGCCAGCAGCTTAAGCCTAGCGGAGTACCAAGAGACCCAGTACTTC

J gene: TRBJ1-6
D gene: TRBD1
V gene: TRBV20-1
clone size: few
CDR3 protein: CSASADRVSPLHF
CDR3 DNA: TGCAGTGCTAGTGCGGACAGGGTCTCACCCCTCCACTTT

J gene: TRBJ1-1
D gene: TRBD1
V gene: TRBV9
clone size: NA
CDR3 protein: CASSADRGGVKTEAFF
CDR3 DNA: TGTGCCAGCAGCGCCGACAGGGGAGGGGTAAAGACTGAAGCTTTCTTT

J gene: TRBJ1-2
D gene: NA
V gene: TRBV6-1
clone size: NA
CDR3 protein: CASITAAGFSSYYGYTF
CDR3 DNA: TGTGCCAGCATCACGGCCGCAGGATTTTCTTCATACTATGGCTACACCTTC

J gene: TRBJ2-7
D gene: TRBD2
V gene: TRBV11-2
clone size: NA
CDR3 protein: CASSFGRGVSYEQYF
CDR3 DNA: TGTGCCAGCAGCTTTGGGCGGGGGGTGTCGTACGAGCAGTACTTC